This entry concerns a single TCR beta chain. The record originates from a study of T cell responses to AZD1222 COVID-19 vaccine. CDR1 and CDR2 from the germline V gene are SGHTA and FQGNSA. V was pared by 5 bases and J by 6 bases, with 6 bases between. The CDR3 runs 11 residues. The method was immunoSEQ multiplex PCR; TCRdb's version includes in-frame clones alone and lacks a portion of them. The sample consists of about 68,000 clones, 80% of them appearing once. The chain joins TRBV7-2 to TRBJ2-3; D unclear. This TCR was recovered from an adult in good health. The sequences come from peripheral blood, collected on day 0 of AZD1222 vaccination. In nucleotides, the CDR3 is TGTGCCAGCAGCCAGAGGGATACGCAGTATTTT. Its protein is CASSQRDTQYF.